The rows below give T cell receptor beta chains drawn from one sample of a study of identical twins. TCRdb called the 5' RACE reads again in MiXCR, with one record for every CDR3 protein. The top ten clones hold 8.1% of a sample with about 160,000 distinct CDR3 sequences, 3.5% of them seen once. The material sequenced was memory T cells sorted from blood. The receptor source for this set is a man in his late teens or twenties in good health. Each CDR3 is given with its conserved first and last residue. The D gene is left open where the match is weak. Only some rows state a clone size, as once, few, many or a class for expanded clones.

clone size: many; J gene: TRBJ2-1; V gene: TRBV12-5; D gene: TRBD1; CDR3 DNA: TGTGCTAGTGGTTTGACACAGGGGCTAAATGAGCAGTTCTTC; CDR3 protein: CASGLTQGLNEQFF
clone size: many; J gene: TRBJ2-2; V gene: TRBV5-1; D gene: TRBD1; CDR3 DNA: TGCGCCAGCAGCCCGCCGGGACAGGGCACCGGGGAGCTGTTTTTT; CDR3 protein: CASSPPGQGTGELFF
clone size: many; J gene: TRBJ1-2; V gene: TRBV25-1; D gene: .; CDR3 DNA: TGTGCCAGCAGTGAAGAAGTCGACTACACCTTC; CDR3 protein: CASSEEVDYTF
clone size: many; J gene: TRBJ1-6; V gene: TRBV5-1; D gene: .; CDR3 DNA: TGCGCCAGCAGCCCGTATCAGGCAGGCAATTCACCCCTCCACTTT; CDR3 protein: CASSPYQAGNSPLHF
clone size: medium-sized; J gene: TRBJ2-2; V gene: TRBV24-1; D gene: .; CDR3 DNA: TGTGCCACCGGTGAATGGGGGAACACCGGGGAGCTGTTTTTT; CDR3 protein: CATGEWGNTGELFF
clone size: many; J gene: TRBJ1-2; V gene: TRBV13; D gene: .; CDR3 DNA: TGTGCCAGCAGCTTGGGGTGGGACTATGGCTACACCTTC; CDR3 protein: CASSLGWDYGYTF
clone size: many; J gene: TRBJ2-3; V gene: TRBV10-3; D gene: .; CDR3 DNA: TGTGCCATCAGTCCTAATACAGATACGCAGTATTTT; CDR3 protein: CAISPNTDTQYF
clone size: many; J gene: TRBJ1-5; V gene: TRBV28; D gene: .; CDR3 DNA: TGTGCCAGCAGGTTAGGGGCGTTAGATGGAAATCAGCCCCAGCATTTT; CDR3 protein: CASRLGALDGNQPQHF
clone size: .; J gene: TRBJ1-1; V gene: TRBV4-2; D gene: .; CDR3 DNA: TGTGCCAGCAGCCAAGTCGTACCGCGGGGGCCCACTGAAGCTTTCTTT; CDR3 protein: CASSQVVPRGPTEAFF
clone size: many; J gene: TRBJ2-1; V gene: TRBV11-3; D gene: TRBD2; CDR3 DNA: TGTGCCAGCAGTGTGGGACTAGCGGTCAATGAGCAGTTCTTC; CDR3 protein: CASSVGLAVNEQFF
clone size: few; J gene: TRBJ2-5; V gene: TRBV11-2; D gene: .; CDR3 DNA: TGTGCCAGCAGCTTATCGGACAGTCAAGAGACCCAGTACTTC; CDR3 protein: CASSLSDSQETQYF
clone size: .; J gene: TRBJ1-1; V gene: TRBV30; D gene: .; CDR3 DNA: TGTGCCTGGAGTCGGATTACGGAGGATGAAGCTTTCTTT; CDR3 protein: CAWSRITEDEAFF
clone size: many; J gene: TRBJ1-6; V gene: TRBV9; D gene: .; CDR3 DNA: TGTGCCAGCAGCGTAGACGTGGACAATTCACCCCTCCACTTT; CDR3 protein: CASSVDVDNSPLHF
clone size: few; J gene: TRBJ2-5; V gene: TRBV7-9; D gene: .; CDR3 DNA: TGTGCCAGCAGCTTAGCCCCTGGGGGTCAGGAGACCCAGTACTTC; CDR3 protein: CASSLAPGGQETQYF
clone size: .; J gene: TRBJ2-7; V gene: TRBV27; D gene: TRBD2; CDR3 DNA: TGTGCCAGCTCCCTAGGGACTAGCGGGAAGAACCCGTACTTC; CDR3 protein: CASSLGTSGKNPYF
clone size: many; J gene: TRBJ2-5; V gene: TRBV7-2; D gene: .; CDR3 DNA: TGTGCCAGCAGCCGGAACTACAGGCCTGTTTATACCCAGTACTTC; CDR3 protein: CASSRNYRPVYTQYF
clone size: many; J gene: TRBJ1-1; V gene: TRBV7-3; D gene: .; CDR3 DNA: TGTGCCAGCAGCTTAAAAGGACCGGGCACTGAAGCTTTCTTT; CDR3 protein: CASSLKGPGTEAFF
clone size: once; J gene: TRBJ2-3; V gene: TRBV6-2/TRBV6-3; D gene: TRBD1; CDR3 DNA: TGTGCCAGCAGTTACGGCCAATACAGGGGCGAGGGTTCGGATACGCAGTATTTT; CDR3 protein: CASSYGQYRGEGSDTQYF
clone size: many; J gene: TRBJ1-1; V gene: TRBV5-1; D gene: .; CDR3 DNA: TGCGCCAGCAGCTTGGACGAGAACACTGAAGCTTTCTTT; CDR3 protein: CASSLDENTEAFF
clone size: many; J gene: TRBJ2-1; V gene: TRBV10-3; D gene: TRBD1; CDR3 DNA: TGTGCCATCAGGGGGACAGGGGGAATAATCGATGAGCAGTTCTTC; CDR3 protein: CAIRGTGGIIDEQFF
clone size: many; J gene: TRBJ2-1; V gene: TRBV5-5; D gene: .; CDR3 DNA: TGTGCCAGCAGCTTGGATGTGGGGGGATACAATGAGCAGTTCTTC; CDR3 protein: CASSLDVGGYNEQFF
clone size: many; J gene: TRBJ2-7; V gene: TRBV12-3/TRBV12-4; D gene: TRBD1; CDR3 DNA: TGTGCCAGCAGTTTCCCAGGACAGGGGCCCTACGAGCAGTACTTC; CDR3 protein: CASSFPGQGPYEQYF
clone size: many; J gene: TRBJ2-1; V gene: TRBV12-3/TRBV12-4; D gene: TRBD2; CDR3 DNA: TGTGCCAGCAGTTTAATGGGGGGGGATAATGAGCAGTTCTTC; CDR3 protein: CASSLMGGDNEQFF
clone size: many; J gene: TRBJ1-5; V gene: TRBV20-1; D gene: TRBD1; CDR3 DNA: TGCAGTGCCTTAACCGGGACAGAACACAATCAGCCCCAGCATTTT; CDR3 protein: CSALTGTEHNQPQHF
clone size: many; J gene: TRBJ2-5; V gene: TRBV5-1; D gene: .; CDR3 DNA: TGCGCCAGCAGCTCGGACATCACACGACAAGAGACCCAGTACTTC; CDR3 protein: CASSSDITRQETQYF
clone size: many; J gene: TRBJ2-2; V gene: TRBV15; D gene: .; CDR3 DNA: TGTGCCACCAGCAGACAGGGGACCGGGGAGCTGTTTTTT; CDR3 protein: CATSRQGTGELFF
clone size: many; J gene: TRBJ2-2; V gene: TRBV5-6; D gene: .; CDR3 DNA: TGTGCCAGCAGCACGGCCACCGGGGAGCTGTTTTTT; CDR3 protein: CASSTATGELFF
clone size: many; J gene: TRBJ2-1; V gene: TRBV12-3/TRBV12-4; D gene: .; CDR3 DNA: TGTGCCAGCAGTTTAGCGCGAGGGGGGGGGTTCTTC; CDR3 protein: CASSLARGGGFF
clone size: few; J gene: TRBJ2-7; V gene: TRBV4-3; D gene: TRBD1; CDR3 DNA: TGCGCCAGCAGCCCGGGACAGGGGTTTAGCAACGAGCAGTACTTC; CDR3 protein: CASSPGQGFSNEQYF
clone size: many; J gene: TRBJ1-1; V gene: TRBV5-6; D gene: .; CDR3 DNA: TGTGCCAGCAGCTCGGGCGGGTGGGGTATAAACACTGAAGCTTTCTTT; CDR3 protein: CASSSGGWGINTEAFF
clone size: medium-sized; J gene: TRBJ2-7; V gene: TRBV4-3; D gene: TRBD1; CDR3 DNA: TGCGCCAGCAGCCAAGATCTAGGGACAGGGGACCACGAGCAGTACTTC; CDR3 protein: CASSQDLGTGDHEQYF
clone size: many; J gene: TRBJ1-2; V gene: TRBV7-2; D gene: .; CDR3 DNA: TGTGCCAGCAGCGGCAGGTGGGGCGGGAACTATGGCTACACCTTC; CDR3 protein: CASSGRWGGNYGYTF
clone size: many; J gene: TRBJ2-2; V gene: TRBV3-1; D gene: .; CDR3 DNA: TGTGCCAGCAGCCAAGCTTCCGGGGAGCTGTTTTTT; CDR3 protein: CASSQASGELFF
clone size: many; J gene: TRBJ1-2; V gene: TRBV6-1; D gene: .; CDR3 DNA: TGTGCCAGCAGCCCTTCCGGGGGCGTAGGCTATGGCTACACCTTC; CDR3 protein: CASSPSGGVGYGYTF
clone size: .; J gene: TRBJ1-2; V gene: TRBV5-1; D gene: .; CDR3 DNA: TGCGCCAGCAGCTTGCAGGCTACGGGTTTGGATGGCGACACCTTC; CDR3 protein: CASSLQATGLDGDTF
clone size: many; J gene: TRBJ2-3; V gene: TRBV7-6; D gene: .; CDR3 DNA: TGTGCCAGCAGCTTAGTGCGGGCAGATACGCAGTATTTT; CDR3 protein: CASSLVRADTQYF
clone size: few; J gene: TRBJ2-3; V gene: TRBV3-1; D gene: .; CDR3 DNA: TGTGCCAGCAGCCTTCGAAAGACCCTGGGGGATACGCAGTATTTT; CDR3 protein: CASSLRKTLGDTQYF
clone size: many; J gene: TRBJ2-1; V gene: TRBV4-2; D gene: TRBD2; CDR3 DNA: TGTGCCAGCAGCCAAGGTCTAGCGGGAGCCAATGAGCAGTTCTTC; CDR3 protein: CASSQGLAGANEQFF
clone size: many; J gene: TRBJ2-5; V gene: TRBV7-2; D gene: .; CDR3 DNA: TGTGCCAGCAGCTTAGGCCAGCGGGTACAAGAGACCCAGTACTTC; CDR3 protein: CASSLGQRVQETQYF
clone size: many; J gene: TRBJ1-1; V gene: TRBV12-3/TRBV12-4; D gene: TRBD1; CDR3 DNA: TGTGCCAGCAGCCTAACAGGGGAGCCTGAAGCTTTCTTT; CDR3 protein: CASSLTGEPEAFF
clone size: many; J gene: TRBJ1-6; V gene: TRBV12-3/TRBV12-4; D gene: .; CDR3 DNA: TGTGCCAGCACCACTCGAGCGGGGAGGCCCCTCCACTTT; CDR3 protein: CASTTRAGRPLHF
clone size: many; J gene: TRBJ1-6; V gene: TRBV7-2; D gene: TRBD1; CDR3 DNA: TGTGCCAGCAGTCGAACCGGGACAGGGGCCTCCACACATAATTCACCCCTCCACTTT; CDR3 protein: CASSRTGTGASTHNSPLHF
clone size: many; J gene: TRBJ2-3; V gene: TRBV11-1; D gene: .; CDR3 DNA: TGTGCCAGCAGCTTAAGGAGCGTAGCTAGCACAGATACGCAGTATTTT; CDR3 protein: CASSLRSVASTDTQYF
clone size: .; J gene: TRBJ1-4; V gene: TRBV9; D gene: .; CDR3 DNA: TGTGCCAGCAGCGTAGGTGGCAGCAATAATGAAAAACTGTTTTTT; CDR3 protein: CASSVGGSNNEKLFF
clone size: many; J gene: TRBJ2-3; V gene: TRBV20-1; D gene: TRBD2; CDR3 DNA: TGCAGTGCTAACCACCTGGGGCTAGCGGGAGTCAGCACAGATACGCAGTATTTT; CDR3 protein: CSANHLGLAGVSTDTQYF